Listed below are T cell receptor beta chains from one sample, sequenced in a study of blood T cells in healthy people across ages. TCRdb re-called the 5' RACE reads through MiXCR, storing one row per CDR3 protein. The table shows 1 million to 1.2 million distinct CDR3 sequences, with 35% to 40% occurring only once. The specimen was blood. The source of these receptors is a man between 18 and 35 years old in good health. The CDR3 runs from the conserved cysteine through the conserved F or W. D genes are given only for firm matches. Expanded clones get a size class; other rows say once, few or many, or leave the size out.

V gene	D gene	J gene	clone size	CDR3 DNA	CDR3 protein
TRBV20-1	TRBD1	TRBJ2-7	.	TGCAGTGCTAGAGTCGGGACAGGGACTAACGAGCAGTACTTC	CSARVGTGTNEQYF
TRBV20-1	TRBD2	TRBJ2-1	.	TGCAGTGCTACTAGCGGGGGCATTGGGAATGAGCAGTTCTTC	CSATSGGIGNEQFF
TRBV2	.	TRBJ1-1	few	TGTGCTACAGTTGCTGAAGCTTTCTTT	CATVAEAFF
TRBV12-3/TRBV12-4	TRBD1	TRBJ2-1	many	TGTGCCAGCAGTTCCGGGACAGGGGGCCTGAATGAGCAGTTCTTC	CASSSGTGGLNEQFF
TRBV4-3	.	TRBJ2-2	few	TGCGCCAGCAGCCTCAGGGTTTCGGCCGGGGAGCTGTTTTTT	CASSLRVSAGELFF
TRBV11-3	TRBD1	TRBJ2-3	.	TGTGCCAGCAGCAAGAGACAGGGGAGCACAGATACGCAGTATTTT	CASSKRQGSTDTQYF
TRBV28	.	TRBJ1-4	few	TGTGCCAGCAGCCGACCACCCGATGAAAAACTGTTTTTT	CASSRPPDEKLFF
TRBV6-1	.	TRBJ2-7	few	TGTGCCAGCAGTGAACAGGCGCCCTACGAGCAGTACTTC	CASSEQAPYEQYF
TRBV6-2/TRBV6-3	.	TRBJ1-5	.	TGTGCCAGCAAGGTCCGGGGTCAGGGAGGGAATCAGCCCCAGCATTTT	CASKVRGQGGNQPQHF
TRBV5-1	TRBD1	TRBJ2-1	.	TGCGCCAGCAGCTTGGGGCCCCCGGGACAGGTTATCGAGCAGTTCTTC	CASSLGPPGQVIEQFF
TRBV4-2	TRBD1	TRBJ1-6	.	TGTGCCAGCAGCGAGGGACAGCCAGAACGACCCCTCCACTTT	CASSEGQPERPLHF
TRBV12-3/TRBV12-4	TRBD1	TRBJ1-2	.	TGTGCCAGCAGTTCGGGGACAGGGTTTAGTGGCTACACCTTC	CASSSGTGFSGYTF
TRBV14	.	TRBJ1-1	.	TGTGCCAGCAGCCCCGGGGAGGGGCACATGAACACTGAAGCTTTCTTT	CASSPGEGHMNTEAFF
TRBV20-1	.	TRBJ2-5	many	TGCAGTGCTAGAGAGACTGGGACCGTAGAGACCCAGTACTTC	CSARETGTVETQYF
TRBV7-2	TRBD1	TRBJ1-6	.	TGTGCCAGCCGCCGAGACAGGGGGGGCTACTATAATTCACCCCTCCACTTT	CASRRDRGGYYNSPLHF
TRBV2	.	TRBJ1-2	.	TGTGCCAGCAACCAGTACAACTATGGCTACACCTTC	CASNQYNYGYTF
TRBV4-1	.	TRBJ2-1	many	TGCGCCAGCAGCCAAGTAGTCCCTCTGTCCTACAATGAGCAGTTCTTC	CASSQVVPLSYNEQFF
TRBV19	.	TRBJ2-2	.	TGTGCCAGCCTTTCTACCGGGGGACTTAGCAACACCGGGGAGCTGTTTTTT	CASLSTGGLSNTGELFF
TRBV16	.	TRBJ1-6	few	TGTGCCAGCAGCCAAAGGGGGAGCTCCTATAATTCACCCCTCCACTTT	CASSQRGSSYNSPLHF
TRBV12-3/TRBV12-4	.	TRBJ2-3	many	TGTGCCAGCAGAAGGGGGGGAGATACGCAGTATTTT	CASRRGGDTQYF
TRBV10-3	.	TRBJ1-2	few	TGTGCCATCAGTGAGCCCCAGAGGATCTATGGCTACACCTTC	CAISEPQRIYGYTF
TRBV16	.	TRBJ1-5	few	TGTGCCAGCAGCCAATTTGCGGGTTTCAATCAGCCCCAGCATTTT	CASSQFAGFNQPQHF
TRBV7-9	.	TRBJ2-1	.	TGTGCCAGCAGCGGAGTCTCGGGGAATGAGCAGTTCTTC	CASSGVSGNEQFF
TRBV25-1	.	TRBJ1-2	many	TGTGCCAGCAGTGATTGGGGGGATTATGGCTACACCTTC	CASSDWGDYGYTF
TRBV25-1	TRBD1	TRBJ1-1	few	TGTGCCAGCAGTGGAATCAGGGGGACTGAAGCTTTCTTT	CASSGIRGTEAFF
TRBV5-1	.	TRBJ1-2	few	TGCGCCAGCAGCTTGGGACAGAGAGCCCATGGCTACACCTTC	CASSLGQRAHGYTF